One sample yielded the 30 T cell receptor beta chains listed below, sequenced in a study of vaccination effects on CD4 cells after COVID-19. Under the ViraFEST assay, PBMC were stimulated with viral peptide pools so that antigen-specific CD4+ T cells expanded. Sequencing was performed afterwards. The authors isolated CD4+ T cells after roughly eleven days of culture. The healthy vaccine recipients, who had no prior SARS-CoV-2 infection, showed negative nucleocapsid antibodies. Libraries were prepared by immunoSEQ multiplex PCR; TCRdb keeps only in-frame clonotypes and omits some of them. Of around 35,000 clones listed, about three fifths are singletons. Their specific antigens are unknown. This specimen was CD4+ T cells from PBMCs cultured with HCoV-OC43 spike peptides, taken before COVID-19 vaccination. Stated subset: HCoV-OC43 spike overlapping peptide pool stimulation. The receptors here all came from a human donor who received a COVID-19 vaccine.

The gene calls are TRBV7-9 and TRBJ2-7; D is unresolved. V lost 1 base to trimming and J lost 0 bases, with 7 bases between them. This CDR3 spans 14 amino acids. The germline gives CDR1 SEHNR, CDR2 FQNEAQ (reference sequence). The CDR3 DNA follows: TGTGCCAGCAGCTTAGGAGGAATCTCCTACGAGCAGTACTTC. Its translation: CASSLGGISYEQYF.

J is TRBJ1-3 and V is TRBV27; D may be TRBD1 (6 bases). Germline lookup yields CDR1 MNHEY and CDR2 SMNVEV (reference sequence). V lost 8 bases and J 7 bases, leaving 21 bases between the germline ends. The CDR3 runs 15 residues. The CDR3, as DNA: TGTGCCAGCGGGCTGAGGGACAATTTTCCCAACACCATATATTTT. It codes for CASGLRDNFPNTIYF.

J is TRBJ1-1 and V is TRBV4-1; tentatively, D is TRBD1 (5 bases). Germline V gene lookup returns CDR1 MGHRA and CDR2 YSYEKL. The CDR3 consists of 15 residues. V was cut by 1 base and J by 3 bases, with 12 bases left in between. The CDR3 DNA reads TGCGCCAGCAGCCAAGTTGGGAAAGGGGACACTGAAGCTTTCTTT. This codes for CASSQVGKGDTEAFF.

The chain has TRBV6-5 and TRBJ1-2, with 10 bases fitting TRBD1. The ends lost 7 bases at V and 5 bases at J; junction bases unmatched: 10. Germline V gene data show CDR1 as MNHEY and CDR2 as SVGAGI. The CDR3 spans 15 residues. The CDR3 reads CASKIGRQGAYGYTF. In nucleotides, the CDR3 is TGTGCCAGCAAAATCGGCCGACAGGGGGCATATGGCTACACCTTC.

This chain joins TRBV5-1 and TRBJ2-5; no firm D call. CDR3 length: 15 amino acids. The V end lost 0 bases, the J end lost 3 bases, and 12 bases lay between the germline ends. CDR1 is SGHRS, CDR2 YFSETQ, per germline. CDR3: CASSLASRREETQYF. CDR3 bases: TGCGCCAGCAGCTTGGCCTCGCGTCGGGAAGAGACCCAGTACTTC.

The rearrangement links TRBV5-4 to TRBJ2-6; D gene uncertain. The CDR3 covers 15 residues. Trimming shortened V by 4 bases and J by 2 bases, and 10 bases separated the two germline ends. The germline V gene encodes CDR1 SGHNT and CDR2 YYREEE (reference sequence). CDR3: CASSIQAAGANVLTF. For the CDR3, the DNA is TGTGCCAGCAGCATCCAGGCCGCTGGGGCCAACGTCCTGACTTTC. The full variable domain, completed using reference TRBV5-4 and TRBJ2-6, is ETGVTQSPTHLIKTRGQQVTLRCSSQSGHNTVSWYQQALGQGPQFIFQYYREEENGRGNFPPRFSGLQFPNYSSELNVNALELDDSALYLCASSIQAAGANVLTFGAGSRLTVL.

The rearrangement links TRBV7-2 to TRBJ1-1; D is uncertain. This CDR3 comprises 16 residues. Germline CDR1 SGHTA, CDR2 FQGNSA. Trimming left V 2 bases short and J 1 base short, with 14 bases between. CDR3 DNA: TGTGCCAGCAGCTTATCGCTTTACAGTTCGAACACTGAAGCTTTCTTT. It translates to CASSLSLYSSNTEAFF. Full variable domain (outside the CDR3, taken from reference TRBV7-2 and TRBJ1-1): GAGVSQSPSNKVTEKGKDVELRCDPISGHTALYWYRQSLGQGLEFLIYFQGNSAPDKSGLPSDRFSAERTGGSVSTLTIQRTQQEDSAVYLCASSLSLYSSNTEAFFGQGTRLTVV.

The chain's CDR3 is CATEQGGYTF. The CDR3 DNA is TGTGCCACCGAGCAGGGTGGCTACACCTTC. The rearrangement joins TRBV19 to TRBJ1-2, with D perhaps matching TRBD1 (5 bases). V was pared by 10 bases and J by 7 bases, with 10 bases between. Germline CDR1 is LNHDA and CDR2 is SQIVND (reference sequence). The CDR3 totals 10 residues.

CDR3 region: CASSFRQGEGVGEKLFF. The CDR3 nucleotides read TGTGCCAGCAGCTTTCGACAGGGGGAGGGTGTAGGTGAAAAACTGTTTTTT. This sequence joins TRBV7-8 and TRBJ1-4; 9 bases map to TRBD1. The CDR3 loop spans 17 amino acids. Germline V gene data show CDR1 as SGHVS and CDR2 as FQNEAQ. V dropped 3 bases and J dropped 7; count of bases not matched to a gene: 12.

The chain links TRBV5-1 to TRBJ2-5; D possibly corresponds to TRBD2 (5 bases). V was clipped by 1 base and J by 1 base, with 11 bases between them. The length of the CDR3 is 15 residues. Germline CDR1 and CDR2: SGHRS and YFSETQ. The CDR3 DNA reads TGCGCCAGCAGCTTGACCCGGGGTGGCCAAGAGACCCAGTACTTC. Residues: CASSLTRGGQETQYF.

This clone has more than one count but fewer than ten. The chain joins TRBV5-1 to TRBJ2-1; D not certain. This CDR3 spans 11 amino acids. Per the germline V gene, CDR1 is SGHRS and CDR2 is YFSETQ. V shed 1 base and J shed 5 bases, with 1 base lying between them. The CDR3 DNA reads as TGCGCCAGCAGCTTGAACAATGAGCAGTTCTTC. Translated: CASSLNNEQFF. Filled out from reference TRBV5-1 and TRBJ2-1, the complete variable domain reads KAGVTQTPRYLIKTRGQQVTLSCSPISGHRSVSWYQQTPGQGLQFLFEYFSETQRNKGNFPGRFSGRQFSNSRSEMNVSTLELGDSALYLCASSLNNEQFFGPGTRLTVL.

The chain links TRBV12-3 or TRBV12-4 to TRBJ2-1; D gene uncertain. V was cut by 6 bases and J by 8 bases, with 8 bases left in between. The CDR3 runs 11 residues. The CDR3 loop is CASRRSDEQFF. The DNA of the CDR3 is TGTGCCAGCAGGCGGAGCGATGAGCAGTTCTTC.

The DNA of the CDR3 is TGTGCCAGCAGCTTGGAGGTTGCAGGGTTAGACTATGGCTACACCTTC. This translates into CASSLEVAGLDYGYTF. J is TRBJ1-2 and V is TRBV5-5; tentative D call: TRBD1 (5 bases). The CDR3 totals 16 residues. The germline V and J ends were trimmed by 0 bases and 3 bases, with 15 bases remaining between them. CDR1 and CDR2 from the germline V gene are SGHKS and YYEKEE (reference sequence).

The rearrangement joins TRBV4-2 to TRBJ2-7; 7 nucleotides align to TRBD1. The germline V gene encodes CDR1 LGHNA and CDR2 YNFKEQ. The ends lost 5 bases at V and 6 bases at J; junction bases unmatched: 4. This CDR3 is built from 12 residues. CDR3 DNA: TGTGCCAGCAGCTCCCAGGGGGTCGAGCAGTACTTC. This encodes CASSSQGVEQYF.

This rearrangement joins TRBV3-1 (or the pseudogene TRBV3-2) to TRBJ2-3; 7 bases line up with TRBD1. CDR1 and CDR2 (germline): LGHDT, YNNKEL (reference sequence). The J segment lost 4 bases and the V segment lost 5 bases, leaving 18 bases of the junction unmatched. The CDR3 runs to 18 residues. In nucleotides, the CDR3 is TGTGCCAGCAGCGAACTCGGAAAATGGACAGGAGACGCAGATACGCAGTATTTT. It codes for CASSELGKWTGDADTQYF.

CDR3 bases: TGTGCCAGCAGTACGGGACAGGGGAGGTCAGAGACCCAGTACTTC. Translating gives CASSTGQGRSETQYF. The chain couples TRBV2 to TRBJ2-5; 10 bases are shared with TRBD1. The CDR3 has 15 residues. Germline V gene data show CDR1 as SNHLY and CDR2 as FYNNEI. V lost 5 bases to trimming and J lost 4 bases; unmatched junction nucleotides: 7.

For the CDR3, the DNA is TGTGCCAGCAGTGAATACGGGCTAGGATTCGGAGACACCATATATTTT. Translation: CASSEYGLGFGDTIYF. The V call is TRBV2, the J call TRBJ1-3; no reliable D call. The CDR3 has 16 residues. The ends were cut back, 2 bases at V and 8 bases at J, with 19 bases in the middle. Germline V gene lookup returns CDR1 SNHLY and CDR2 FYNNEI.

The CDR3 coding sequence is TGTGCCAGTAGCCCCTCGGGACGGGACTCCTACGAGCAGTACTTC. This sequence encodes CASSPSGRDSYEQYF. The J gene is TRBJ2-7, the V gene TRBV19; possibly TRBD1 or TRBD2 for D (5 bases each). This CDR3 region has 15 residues. The ends were cut back, 6 bases at V and 0 bases at J, with 15 bases in the middle. Germline lookup yields CDR1 LNHDA and CDR2 SQIVND (reference sequence). Full variable domain (outside the CDR3, taken from reference TRBV19 and TRBJ2-7): DGGITQSPKYLFRKEGQNVTLSCEQNLNHDAMYWYRQDPGQGLRLIYYSQIVNDFQKGDIAEGYSVSREKKESFPLTVTSAQKNPTAFYLCASSPSGRDSYEQYFGPGTRLTVT.

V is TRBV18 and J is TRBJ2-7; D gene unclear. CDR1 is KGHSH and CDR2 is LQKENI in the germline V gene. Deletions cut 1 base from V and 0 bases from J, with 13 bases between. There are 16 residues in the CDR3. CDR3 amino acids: CASSPLIPSSSYEQYF. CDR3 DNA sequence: TGTGCCAGCTCACCACTTATCCCGAGTAGCTCCTACGAGCAGTACTTC.

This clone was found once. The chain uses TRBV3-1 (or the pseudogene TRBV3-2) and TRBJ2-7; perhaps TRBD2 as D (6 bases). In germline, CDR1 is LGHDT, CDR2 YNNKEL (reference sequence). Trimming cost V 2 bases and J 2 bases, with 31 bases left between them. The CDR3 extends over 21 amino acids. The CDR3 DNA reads TGTGCCAGCAGCCAATCCCGAAGAGCGGTAGGCAGCGGGCCACTACCCTACGAGCAGTACTTC. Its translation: CASSQSRRAVGSGPLPYEQYF.

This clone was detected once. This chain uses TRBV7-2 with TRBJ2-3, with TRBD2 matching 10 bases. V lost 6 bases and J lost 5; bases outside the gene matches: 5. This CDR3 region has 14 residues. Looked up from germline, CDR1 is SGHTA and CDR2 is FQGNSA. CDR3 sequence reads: CASSLAGVIDTQYF. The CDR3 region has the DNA TGTGCCAGCAGTCTAGCGGGAGTAATAGATACGCAGTATTTT. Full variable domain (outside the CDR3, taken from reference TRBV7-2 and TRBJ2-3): GAGVSQSPSNKVTEKGKDVELRCDPISGHTALYWYRQSLGQGLEFLIYFQGNSAPDKSGLPSDRFSAERTGGSVSTLTIQRTQQEDSAVYLCASSLAGVIDTQYFGPGTRLTVL.

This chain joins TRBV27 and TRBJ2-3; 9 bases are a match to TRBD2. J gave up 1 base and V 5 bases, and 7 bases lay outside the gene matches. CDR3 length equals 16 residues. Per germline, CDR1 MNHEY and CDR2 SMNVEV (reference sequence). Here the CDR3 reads CASSRKRTSGTDTQYF. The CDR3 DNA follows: TGTGCCAGCAGTCGTAAAAGGACTAGCGGCACAGATACGCAGTATTTT.

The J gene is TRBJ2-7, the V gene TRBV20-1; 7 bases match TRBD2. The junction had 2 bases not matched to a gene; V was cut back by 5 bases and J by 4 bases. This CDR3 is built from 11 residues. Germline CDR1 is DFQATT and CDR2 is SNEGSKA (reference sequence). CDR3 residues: CSAVSGYEQYF. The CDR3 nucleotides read TGCAGTGCTGTTAGCGGGTACGAGCAGTACTTC.

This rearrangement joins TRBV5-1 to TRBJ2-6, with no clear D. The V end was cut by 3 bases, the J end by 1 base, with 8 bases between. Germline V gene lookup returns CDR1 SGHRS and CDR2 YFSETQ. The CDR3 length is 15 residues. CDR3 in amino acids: CASSSSGSGANVLTF. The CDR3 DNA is TGCGCCAGCAGCTCGAGTGGGTCTGGGGCCAACGTCCTGACTTTC. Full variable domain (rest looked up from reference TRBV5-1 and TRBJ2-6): KAGVTQTPRYLIKTRGQQVTLSCSPISGHRSVSWYQQTPGQGLQFLFEYFSETQRNKGNFPGRFSGRQFSNSRSEMNVSTLELGDSALYLCASSSSGSGANVLTFGAGSRLTVL.

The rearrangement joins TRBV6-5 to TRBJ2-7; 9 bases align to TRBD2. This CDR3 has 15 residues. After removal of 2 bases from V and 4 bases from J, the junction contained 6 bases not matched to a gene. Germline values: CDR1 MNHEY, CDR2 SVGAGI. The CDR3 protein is CASSYRGGAGYEQYF. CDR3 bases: TGTGCCAGCAGTTACCGCGGGGGGGCCGGGTACGAGCAGTACTTC.

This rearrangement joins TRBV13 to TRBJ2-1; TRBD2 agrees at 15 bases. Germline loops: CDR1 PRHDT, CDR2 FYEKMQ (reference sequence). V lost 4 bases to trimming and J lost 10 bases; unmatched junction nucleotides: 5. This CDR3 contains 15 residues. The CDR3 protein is CASSWPGLAGGEQFF. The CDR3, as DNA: TGTGCCAGCAGCTGGCCGGGACTAGCGGGAGGCGAGCAGTTCTTC.

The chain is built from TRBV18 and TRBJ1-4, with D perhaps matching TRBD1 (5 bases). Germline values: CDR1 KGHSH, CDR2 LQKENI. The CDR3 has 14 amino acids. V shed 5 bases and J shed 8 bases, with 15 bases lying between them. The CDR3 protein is CASSSSTEQEKLFF. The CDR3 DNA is TGTGCCAGCTCATCATCGACAGAACAGGAAAAACTGTTTTTT. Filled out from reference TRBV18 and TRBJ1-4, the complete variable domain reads NAGVMQNPRHLVRRRGQEARLRCSPMKGHSHVYWYRQLPEEGLKFMVYLQKENIIDESGMPKERFSAEFPKEGPSILRIQQVVRGDSAAYFCASSSSTEQEKLFFGSGTQLSVL.

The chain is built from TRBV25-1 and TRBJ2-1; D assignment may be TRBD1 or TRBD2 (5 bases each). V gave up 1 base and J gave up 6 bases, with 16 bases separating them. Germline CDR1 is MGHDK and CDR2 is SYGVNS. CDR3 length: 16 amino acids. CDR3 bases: TGTGCCAGCAGTGAATCGGGGACCCGACATACCAATGAGCAGTTCTTC. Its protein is CASSESGTRHTNEQFF. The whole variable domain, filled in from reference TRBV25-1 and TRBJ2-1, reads EADIYQTPRYLVIGTGKKITLECSQTMGHDKMYWYQQDPGMELHLIHYSYGVNSTEKGDLSSESTVSRIRTEHFPLTLESARPSHTSQYLCASSESGTRHTNEQFFGPGTRLTVL.

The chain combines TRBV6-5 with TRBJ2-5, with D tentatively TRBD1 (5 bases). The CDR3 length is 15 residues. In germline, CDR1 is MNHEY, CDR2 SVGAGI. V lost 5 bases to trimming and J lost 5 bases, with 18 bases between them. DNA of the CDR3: TGTGCCAGCAGTCCCCGGACATACGATGGGGAGACCCAGTACTTC. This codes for CASSPRTYDGETQYF.

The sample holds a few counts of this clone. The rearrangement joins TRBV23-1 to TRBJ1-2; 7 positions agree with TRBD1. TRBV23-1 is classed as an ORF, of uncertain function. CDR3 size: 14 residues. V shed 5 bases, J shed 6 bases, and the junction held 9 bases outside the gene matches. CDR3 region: CASSSGTVDHGYTF. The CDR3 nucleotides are TGCGCCAGCAGTTCCGGGACAGTTGATCATGGCTACACCTTC.